A selection of T cell receptor beta chains follows, all from one sample in a study of chemoradiotherapy in HPV16-positive cancers. Generated by immunoSEQ multiplex PCR, the TCRdb table keeps only in-frame clones and is missing some. The sample holds thousands of clones, approximately 90% seen once. The starting material was blood, obtained from a patient who underwent chemoradiotherapy. These receptor sequences come from a human donor with HPV-associated anogenital cancer. CDR3s include the opening cysteine and the closing phenylalanine or tryptophan. The D gene is left open where the match is weak. The size field is filled for only some rows; it gives once, few, many or a size class.

D: NA; size: NA; V: TRBV18; J: TRBJ2-2; DNA: TGTGCCAGCTCACCGGCCTCCCCCTTACCCGGGGAGCTGTTTTTT; CDR3: CASSPASPLPGELFF
D: NA; size: NA; V: TRBV18; J: TRBJ2-7; DNA: TGTGCCAGCTCACCACCGGAGGAATCCTACGAGCAGTACTTC; CDR3: CASSPPEESYEQYF
D: NA; size: NA; V: TRBV9; J: TRBJ2-2; DNA: TGTGCCAGCAGCGTAGAGAGGTGGGGCCCGAACACCGGGGAGCTGTTTTTT; CDR3: CASSVERWGPNTGELFF
D: NA; size: NA; V: TRBV2; J: TRBJ1-4; DNA: TGTGCCAGCAGTTTGACCGAATTAGGTGAAAAACTGTTTTTT; CDR3: CASSLTELGEKLFF
D: NA; size: once; V: TRBV18; J: TRBJ1-2; DNA: TGTGCCAGCTCACAAACCGGGACCTCAGAAAGCTACACCTTC; CDR3: CASSQTGTSESYTF
D: NA; size: NA; V: TRBV13; J: TRBJ1-3; DNA: TGTGCCAGCAGCTCTACGCCGGTGGCTTCGGGAAACACCATATATTTT; CDR3: CASSSTPVASGNTIYF
D: NA; size: once; V: TRBV5-5; J: TRBJ2-3; DNA: TGTGCCAGCAGCTTGGGACCGACCAGCACAGATACGCAGTATTTT; CDR3: CASSLGPTSTDTQYF
D: TRBD1; size: once; V: TRBV28; J: TRBJ1-1; DNA: TGTGCCAGCAGTTCTACCCTAGGCGGACAGGGTGGGACTGAAGCTTTCTTT; CDR3: CASSSTLGGQGGTEAFF
D: NA; size: NA; V: TRBV11-3; J: TRBJ1-1; DNA: TGTGCCAGCAGCCCAGGGGAAGCTTTCTTT; CDR3: CASSPGEAFF
D: NA; size: once; V: TRBV7-2; J: TRBJ2-3; DNA: TGTGCCAGCAGCCGCGGTTACACAGATACGCAGTATTTT; CDR3: CASSRGYTDTQYF
D: TRBD2; size: once; V: TRBV6-5; J: TRBJ2-7; DNA: TGTGCCAGCAGTTACTCGCAGACTAGCAGCTACGAGCAGTACTTC; CDR3: CASSYSQTSSYEQYF
D: NA; size: NA; V: TRBV11-3; J: TRBJ2-2; DNA: TGTGCCAGCAGCTTAGGAGTACAGGGAGAGCTGTTTTTT; CDR3: CASSLGVQGELFF
D: NA; size: NA; V: TRBV5-1; J: TRBJ2-7; DNA: TGCGCCAGCAGCTTATACCCGGGGGTAGACGAGCAGTACTTC; CDR3: CASSLYPGVDEQYF
D: NA; size: NA; V: TRBV27; J: TRBJ1-1; DNA: TGTGCCAGCAGTCCCTTAGGCGCGAACACTGAAGCTTTCTTT; CDR3: CASSPLGANTEAFF
D: NA; size: NA; V: TRBV7-8; J: TRBJ2-7; DNA: TGTGCCAGCAGCCTTGCCCCCGGTTCCTACGAGCAGTACTTC; CDR3: CASSLAPGSYEQYF
D: TRBD1; size: NA; V: TRBV27; J: TRBJ1-1; DNA: TGTGCCAGCAGTCCAGGACAGGGCCGCGACACTGAAGCTTTCTTT; CDR3: CASSPGQGRDTEAFF
D: NA; size: NA; V: TRBV29-1; J: TRBJ2-7; DNA: TGCAGCGTGAGGGACGCCTCCTACGAGCAGTACTTC; CDR3: CSVRDASYEQYF
D: NA; size: NA; V: TRBV12-5; J: TRBJ2-1; DNA: TGTGCTAGTGGTTTGGGGAAGATGGGCGTAGCATACAATGAGCAGTTCTTC; CDR3: CASGLGKMGVAYNEQFF
D: TRBD2; size: NA; V: TRBV4-3; J: TRBJ2-7; DNA: TGCGCCAGCAGCCAAGCCGGGGGGACCTACGAGCAGTACTTC; CDR3: CASSQAGGTYEQYF
D: TRBD2; size: NA; V: TRBV7-3; J: TRBJ2-1; DNA: TGTGCCAGCAGCCCGGGCCCCCTAGCGGGGGGCAATGAGCAGTTCTTC; CDR3: CASSPGPLAGGNEQFF
D: TRBD2; size: once; V: TRBV7-8; J: TRBJ2-7; DNA: TGTGCCAGCAGCTTAGGTCTAGCGGTAAACGAGCAGTACTTC; CDR3: CASSLGLAVNEQYF
D: TRBD1; size: NA; V: TRBV9; J: TRBJ1-2; DNA: TGTGCCAGCAGCGCGAGACCAGGGGGCTATGGCTACACCTTC; CDR3: CASSARPGGYGYTF
D: TRBD1; size: NA; V: TRBV4-3; J: TRBJ2-7; DNA: TGCGCCAGCAGCGCAAACAGGGGAACCTACGAGCAGTACTTC; CDR3: CASSANRGTYEQYF
D: NA; size: NA; V: TRBV6-4; J: TRBJ1-1; DNA: TGTGCCAGCAGTCCAGGAATGACCGGGACCGGAACTGAAGCTTTCTTT; CDR3: CASSPGMTGTGTEAFF
D: NA; size: NA; V: TRBV18; J: TRBJ2-1; DNA: TGTGCCAGCTCACCACGGGGGAGTGAGCAGTTCTTC; CDR3: CASSPRGSEQFF
D: TRBD2; size: NA; V: TRBV7-2; J: TRBJ2-7; DNA: TGTGCCAGCAGCTTCGGGACTAGTACCTACGAGCAGTACTTC; CDR3: CASSFGTSTYEQYF
D: NA; size: once; V: TRBV7-2; J: TRBJ2-7; DNA: TGTGCCAGCAAAAACCGGGACTCTGAGCAGTACTTC; CDR3: CASKNRDSEQYF
D: NA; size: NA; V: TRBV28; J: TRBJ1-6; DNA: TGTGCCAGCAAACAGGGCTCCTATAATTCACCCCTCCACTTT; CDR3: CASKQGSYNSPLHF
D: TRBD1; size: NA; V: TRBV15; J: TRBJ1-3; DNA: TGTGCCACCAGCAGAGGACAGGGGGGGCCAGCGTTAGGAAACACCATATATTTT; CDR3: CATSRGQGGPALGNTIYF
D: TRBD1; size: NA; V: TRBV7-9; J: TRBJ1-6; DNA: TGTGCCAGCAGCTTAGGACAGGGGTTTTATAATTCACCCCTCCACTTT; CDR3: CASSLGQGFYNSPLHF
D: TRBD1; size: NA; V: TRBV7-2; J: TRBJ2-3; DNA: TGTGCCAGCAGCCAAGGACAGGTCCCAGATACGCAGTATTTT; CDR3: CASSQGQVPDTQYF
D: NA; size: NA; V: TRBV11-3; J: TRBJ2-7; DNA: TGTGCCAGCAGCTCGCGCGAGGCCTACGAGCAGTACTTC; CDR3: CASSSREAYEQYF
D: TRBD2; size: NA; V: TRBV19; J: TRBJ2-7; DNA: TGTGCCAGTAGGAGAGGCAGCATAGCGGGGGAACCCTACGAGCAGTACTTC; CDR3: CASRRGSIAGEPYEQYF
D: NA; size: NA; V: TRBV5-1; J: TRBJ1-3; DNA: TGCGCCAGCAGCTTGTGGGGACATGGAAACACCATATATTTT; CDR3: CASSLWGHGNTIYF
D: NA; size: NA; V: TRBV6-4; J: TRBJ2-3; DNA: TGTGCCAGCAGAGGCAACCTGCGCACAGATACGCAGTATTTT; CDR3: CASRGNLRTDTQYF
D: NA; size: NA; V: TRBV4-3; J: TRBJ2-6; DNA: TGCGCCAGCAGCCTCCCCCCAGCTACTAGTTCTGGGGCCAACGTCCTGACTTTC; CDR3: CASSLPPATSSGANVLTF
D: NA; size: NA; V: TRBV5-1; J: TRBJ2-7; DNA: TGCGCCAGCAGCTTAAAAAGTCAGGGAACCAACGAGCAGTACTTC; CDR3: CASSLKSQGTNEQYF
D: NA; size: NA; V: TRBV4-3; J: TRBJ2-1; DNA: TGCGCCAGCAGCCAAGAACGTAGATCAAATGAGCAGTTCTTC; CDR3: CASSQERRSNEQFF
D: NA; size: NA; V: TRBV27; J: TRBJ1-5; DNA: TGTGCCAGCAGAGAGGGGGTAGTAAGCAATCAGCCCCAGCATTTT; CDR3: CASREGVVSNQPQHF
D: NA; size: NA; V: TRBV7-2; J: TRBJ1-2; DNA: TGTGCCAGCAGCTCAAATATACAGGGTTCCTATGGCTACACCTTC; CDR3: CASSSNIQGSYGYTF
D: NA; size: once; V: TRBV10-2; J: TRBJ2-1; DNA: TGCGCCAGCAGTGAGTCGGAGAAGCACAATGAGCAGTTCTTC; CDR3: CASSESEKHNEQFF
D: TRBD1; size: NA; V: TRBV19; J: TRBJ1-5; DNA: TGTGCCAGTAGCAGGGGACAGGGGGCGCGTATGGTGGATCAGCCCCAGCATTTT; CDR3: CASSRGQGARMVDQPQHF
D: NA; size: NA; V: TRBV21-1; J: TRBJ2-4; DNA: TGTGCCAGCAGCAAAGGAGACAGAGCCAAAAACATTCAGTACTTC; CDR3: CASSKGDRAKNIQYF
D: NA; size: NA; V: TRBV11-3; J: TRBJ2-1; DNA: TGTGCCAGCAGCTTTCAACAGGGGAGGGCAAAAAATGAGCAGTTCTTC; CDR3: CASSFQQGRAKNEQFF
D: NA; size: NA; V: TRBV7-8; J: TRBJ1-4; DNA: TGTGCCAGCAGCTTAGCGCGGGGGTTTCGTAATGAAAAACTGTTTTTT; CDR3: CASSLARGFRNEKLFF
D: NA; size: NA; V: TRBV5-4; J: TRBJ1-1; DNA: TGTGCCAGCAGCTTTGTACCGGCGGGTGTAGCTTTCTTT; CDR3: CASSFVPAGVAFF
D: TRBD1; size: NA; V: TRBV11-2; J: TRBJ2-7; DNA: TGTGCCAGCAGGCCGACCGGGACAGGGCCCTACGAGCAGTACTTC; CDR3: CASRPTGTGPYEQYF
D: TRBD1; size: NA; V: TRBV18; J: TRBJ1-1; DNA: TGTGCCAGCTCATCTCCGGGACAGGGTGGGTCAGCTTTCTTT; CDR3: CASSSPGQGGSAFF
D: NA; size: once; V: TRBV21-1; J: TRBJ1-1; DNA: TGTGCCAGCAGCTCCCGGGGGGACAGACTGAACACTGAAGCTTTCTTT; CDR3: CASSSRGDRLNTEAFF
D: NA; size: NA; V: TRBV5-6; J: TRBJ1-1; DNA: TGTGCCAGCAGCAAGAAGGGGTCAGGCCCCCTGGGAGCTTTCTTT; CDR3: CASSKKGSGPLGAFF
D: NA; size: NA; V: TRBV7-9; J: TRBJ1-2; DNA: TGTGCCAGCAGCTTAACCGCAGGCTATGGCTACACCTTC; CDR3: CASSLTAGYGYTF
D: NA; size: NA; V: TRBV9; J: TRBJ1-4; DNA: TGTGCCAGCAGCGTATCGGACGGGCGGAGGACTAATGAAAAACTGTTTTTT; CDR3: CASSVSDGRRTNEKLFF
D: NA; size: few; V: TRBV18; J: TRBJ1-2; DNA: TGTGCCAGCTCACCGTCCGGAAACTATGGCTACACCTTC; CDR3: CASSPSGNYGYTF